What follows describes a single TCR beta chain. Its antigen is unknown. Assay used: immunoSEQ multiplex PCR; TCRdb lists only in-frame clones, some missing. The profile shows tens of thousands of clones, 84% of them singletons. The source of the sample is a study of T cell responses to AZD1222 COVID-19 vaccine. Study-wide results and limits: The sample set comprised mostly white British donors with more females, and clonal diversity was possibly underestimated. Recipients of two AZD1222 doses showed rising Spike-specific TCR breadth and depth.

The TCR was taken from an adult in good health. This sample comprised peripheral blood, obtained on day 0 of AZD1222 vaccination.

Here the CDR3 DNA reads TGTGCCAGCAGCCTCTTGGGCCTTGAGCAGTTCTTC. This gives the protein CASSLLGLEQFF. The chain links TRBV14 to TRBJ2-1; D gene uncertain. V was shortened by 4 bases and J by 9 bases, with 10 bases between the two germline ends. Per the germline V gene, CDR1 is SGHDN and CDR2 is FVKESK. This CDR3 comprises 12 residues. Full variable domain (missing parts from reference TRBV14 and TRBJ2-1): EAGVTQFPSHSVIEKGQTVTLRCDPISGHDNLYWYRRVMGKEIKFLLHFVKESKQDESGMPNNRFLAERTGGTYSTLKVQPAELEDSGVYFCASSLLGLEQFFGPGTRLTVL.